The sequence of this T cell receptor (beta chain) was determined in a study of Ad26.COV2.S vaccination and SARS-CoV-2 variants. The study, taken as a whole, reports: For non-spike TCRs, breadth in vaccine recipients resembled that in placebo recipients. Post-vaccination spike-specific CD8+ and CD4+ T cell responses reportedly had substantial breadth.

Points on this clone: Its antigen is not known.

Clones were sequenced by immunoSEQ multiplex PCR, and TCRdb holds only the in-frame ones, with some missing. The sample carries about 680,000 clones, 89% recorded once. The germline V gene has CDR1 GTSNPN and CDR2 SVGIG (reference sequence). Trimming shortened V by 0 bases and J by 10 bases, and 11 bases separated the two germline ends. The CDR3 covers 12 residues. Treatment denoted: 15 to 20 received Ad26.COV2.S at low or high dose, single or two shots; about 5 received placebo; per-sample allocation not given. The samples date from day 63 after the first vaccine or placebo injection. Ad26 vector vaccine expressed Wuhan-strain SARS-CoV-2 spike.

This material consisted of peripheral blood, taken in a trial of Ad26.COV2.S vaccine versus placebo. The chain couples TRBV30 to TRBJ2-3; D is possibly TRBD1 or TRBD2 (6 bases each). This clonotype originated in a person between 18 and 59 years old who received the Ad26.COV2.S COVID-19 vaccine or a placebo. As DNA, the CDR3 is TGTGCCTGGAGTGTAGGGGGGTCCGCGCAGTATTTT. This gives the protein CAWSVGGSAQYF.